This T cell receptor (beta chain) emerged from a study of cytomegalovirus exposure and HLA in healthy donors. Concerning this clone itself: The antigen is undetermined.

Study-wide points: The authors enumerated 150 to 200 TCR beta chains as linked to cytomegalovirus.

The CDR3 totals 12 residues. Germline V gene data show CDR1 as LNHDA and CDR2 as SQIVND (reference sequence). V lost 5 bases to trimming and J lost 2 bases, with 4 bases between them. The PCR made use of 60 Vbeta and 13 Jbeta primers. Libraries were prepared by immunoSEQ multiplex PCR; TCRdb keeps only in-frame clonotypes and omits some of them. The sample contains roughly 180,000 clones, 75% to 90% of which appear only once. V and J are TRBV19 and TRBJ2-1, with D uncertain. Sequencing input: PBMCs. This TCR was sampled from a boy aged 2 to 10 in good health and CMV-seronegative. CDR3 loop: CASSFTYNEQFF. DNA of the CDR3: TGTGCCAGTAGTTTTACCTACAATGAGCAGTTCTTC.